These 10 T cell receptor beta chains share one sample of origin, sequenced in a study of cytomegalovirus exposure and HLA in healthy donors. It was with 60 Vbeta and 13 Jbeta primers that the PCR ran. Generated by immunoSEQ multiplex PCR, the TCRdb table keeps only in-frame clones and is missing some. This table has some 190,000 clones, around 80% appearing once. Sequenced material: PBMCs. The receptors were sampled from a girl under 18 in good health and CMV-seropositive.

J is TRBJ2-1 and V is TRBV14, with 12 positions matching TRBD2. This CDR3 has 17 amino acids. V lost 0 bases and J lost 5; bases outside the gene matches: 5. The germline gives CDR1 SGHDN, CDR2 FVKESK. CDR3 sequence (DNA): TGTGCCAGCAGCCAAGAGGTCAGACTAGCGGGAGACAATGAGCAGTTCTTC. It specifies CASSQEVRLAGDNEQFF.

The gene calls are TRBV30 and TRBJ2-3; a weak D match, TRBD2 (6 bases). Trimming took off 1 base at V and 6 bases at J, with 11 bases between the two ends. The CDR3 spans 13 residues. CDR1 is GTSNPN, CDR2 SVGIG, per germline (reference sequence). In DNA form, the CDR3 reads TGTGCCTGGAGTGGACCCAGCGGGGATACGCAGTATTTT. Translating gives CAWSGPSGDTQYF.

V gene TRBV27 combines with J gene TRBJ2-5; D remains ambiguous. The CDR3 loop spans 12 amino acids. Germline loops: CDR1 MNHEY, CDR2 SMNVEV (reference sequence). V shed 6 bases and J shed 7 bases, with 12 bases lying between them. CDR3 sequence: CASRVPGGTQYF. CDR3 sequence (DNA): TGTGCCAGCAGGGTACCAGGTGGGACCCAGTACTTC.

The chain is built from TRBV18 and TRBJ1-1; the D gene is possibly TRBD1 (6 bases). CDR3 length equals 15 residues. V lost 4 bases to trimming and J lost 1 base, with 13 bases between them. Per germline, CDR1 KGHSH and CDR2 LQKENI. The DNA of the CDR3 is TGTGCCAGCTCACGACGACAGGAACAGAACACTGAAGCTTTCTTT. Translation gives CASSRRQEQNTEAFF.

V usage is TRBV7-6 and J usage is TRBJ2-1, with 9 bases fitting TRBD2. The CDR3 is 15 amino acids. The J segment lost 6 bases and the V segment lost 5 bases, leaving 8 bases of the junction unmatched. The germline CDR1 and CDR2 sequences are SGHVS and FNYEAQ. CDR3 in amino acids: CASSRNAGGFNEQFF. DNA of the CDR3: TGTGCCAGCAGCCGGAATGCGGGAGGGTTCAATGAGCAGTTCTTC.

The rearrangement uses TRBV5-5 and TRBJ2-7, with D perhaps TRBD1 (7 bases). Germline V gene sequence: CDR1 SGHKS, CDR2 YYEKEE (reference sequence). The germline V and J ends were trimmed by 4 bases and 2 bases, with 13 bases remaining between them. The CDR3 has 14 amino acids. The CDR3 DNA sequence: TGTGCCAGCAGCACCTCCAGGGGGGCCTACGAGCAGTACTTC. Its protein is CASSTSRGAYEQYF.

V and J are TRBV29-1 and TRBJ1-1; 9 positions agree with TRBD1. Germline V gives CDR1 SQVTM, CDR2 ANQGSEA. The CDR3 has 14 amino acids. J was trimmed by 4 bases and V by 7 bases; bases with no gene match: 10. In nucleotides, the CDR3 is TGCAGCGGGGGACAGGGAAGGGCGGGCACTGAAGCTTTCTTT. Its translation: CSGGQGRAGTEAFF.

The chain uses TRBV13 and TRBJ2-7; 13 bases align to TRBD2. This CDR3 has 17 residues. Germline CDR1 PRHDT, CDR2 FYEKMQ (reference sequence). V was clipped by 5 bases and J by 2 bases; unmatched bases: 9. The CDR3 here is CASSMWTSGSNPYEQYF. Here the CDR3 DNA reads TGTGCCAGCAGCATGTGGACTAGCGGGAGTAACCCCTACGAGCAGTACTTC.

The rearrangement links TRBV5-1 to TRBJ2-7, with 13 bases lining up with TRBD2. The V and J ends lost 1 base and 1 base, in that order; junction bases with no gene match: 2. Germline CDR1 reads SGHRS; CDR2 reads YFSETQ. The CDR3 extends over 16 amino acids. CDR3 nucleotide sequence: TGCGCCAGCAGCTTGTGGGGACTAGCGGGATCCTACGAGCAGTACTTC. Translated, it gives CASSLWGLAGSYEQYF.

This chain uses TRBV10-3 with TRBJ1-2; D is undetermined. In germline, CDR1 is ENHRY, CDR2 SYGVKD. Trimming pared 5 bases from V and 5 bases from J, leaving 15 bases between. This CDR3 has 14 residues. The CDR3 spells CAISQVAEGYGYTF. CDR3 coding DNA: TGTGCCATCAGTCAGGTAGCCGAGGGTTATGGCTACACCTTC.